The rows below give T cell receptor beta chains drawn from one sample of a study of T cell repertoires in cytomegalovirus infection. From the reads, TCRdb called clonotypes with MiXCR, one entry per CDR3 protein. The top ten clones hold about 19% of a sample with around 310,000 distinct CDR3 sequences, under 35% of them seen once. No antigen is known for these receptors. The material was cultured PBMCs, obtained from culture after CMV antigen stimulation. These receptors came from a human donor in good health (CMV status not recorded). Some clones in this sample may be carry-over from other donors' samples. Both conserved end residues are part of each CDR3. D genes are given only for firm matches. Some rows have no size entry. The others give once, few or many, or a class for an expanded clone.

J,V,D,length,size,DNA,CDR3
TRBJ1-2,TRBV7-8,.,14,.,TGTGCCAGCAGCTTAGGGTCACGGAACTATGGCTACACCTTC,CASSLGSRNYGYTF
TRBJ1-3,TRBV24-1,.,15,.,TGTGCCACCAGTGATCCACAGGGCTCTGGAAACACCATATATTTT,CATSDPQGSGNTIYF
TRBJ1-2,TRBV11-2,TRBD1,18,many,TGTGCCAGCAGCTCTCCCGGGACAGGCGAACTCTCTAACTATGGCTACACCTTC,CASSSPGTGELSNYGYTF
TRBJ2-1,TRBV24-1,.,13,few,TGTGCCACCAGTGATTTGACTACCCTTGGGCAGTTCTTC,CATSDLTTLGQFF
TRBJ1-1,TRBV19,.,13,.,TGTGCCAGTAGTTCCCCGGCCTCCCCCCGAGCTTTCTTT,CASSSPASPRAFF
TRBJ2-5,TRBV15,.,13,once,TGTGCCACCAGCATGACAATTTGGGAGACCCAGTACTTC,CATSMTIWETQYF
TRBJ2-1,TRBV11-2,TRBD2,14,.,TGTGCCAGCAGGCCTAGCGGGGGTTTCAATGAGCAGTTCTTC,CASRPSGGFNEQFF
TRBJ2-7,TRBV5-1,.,15,.,TGCGCCAGCAGCTTGGCCATCGGCAGGGGCTACGAGCAGTACTTC,CASSLAIGRGYEQYF
TRBJ2-7,TRBV10-3,.,16,.,TGTGCCATCTTAAGGGAGGGGGGAGATCAACCCTACGAGCAGTACTTC,CAILREGGDQPYEQYF
TRBJ1-5,TRBV12-3/TRBV12-4,.,13,few,TGTGCCAGCAGTTTTGGGGGCAATCAGCCCCAGCATTTT,CASSFGGNQPQHF
TRBJ2-3,TRBV10-3,TRBD1,15,once,TGTGCCATCAGGGCGAACCGGGACAGGGGAGATACGCAGTATTTT,CAIRANRDRGDTQYF
TRBJ1-6,TRBV11-2,.,12,.,TGTGCCAGCAGCTTAGAAGCTTCACCCCTCCACTTT,CASSLEASPLHF
TRBJ2-1,TRBV7-8,TRBD2,13,few,TGTGCCAGCAGCCTCGCGGGGGGAGCTGAGCAGTTCTTC,CASSLAGGAEQFF
TRBJ2-1,TRBV2,.,16,.,TGTGCCAGCAGTGAACAGGGACTTATGACCTACAATGAGCAGTTCTTC,CASSEQGLMTYNEQFF
TRBJ1-5,TRBV6-5,.,13,few,TGTGCCAGCAGTGAAGGGGGTTTCCACCCCCAGCATTTT,CASSEGGFHPQHF
TRBJ1-1,TRBV30,.,15,once,TGTGCCTGGAGTGCCCCTGACAGAATGAACACTGAAGCTTTCTTT,CAWSAPDRMNTEAFF
TRBJ2-4,TRBV2,.,15,few,TGTGCCAGCAGTCCAAGCTTTCTAGCCAAAAACATTCAGTACTTC,CASSPSFLAKNIQYF
TRBJ1-5,TRBV7-2,.,15,.,TGTGCCAGCAGCTTAGGCGGGATCAACAATCAGCCCCAGCATTTT,CASSLGGINNQPQHF
TRBJ2-1,TRBV6-1,TRBD2,17,few,TGTGCCAGCAGTTATAACCCCCGCGGGAGCTCGAACAATGAGCAGTTCTTC,CASSYNPRGSSNNEQFF
TRBJ1-4,TRBV6-2/TRBV6-3,.,14,.,TGTGCCAGCAGTTACTCAGTCAACGGCGGAAAACTGTTTTTT,CASSYSVNGGKLFF
TRBJ1-1,TRBV12-3/TRBV12-4,.,14,few,TGTGCCAGCAGTTTTGGGGCAGGGCGGACTGAAGCTTTCTTT,CASSFGAGRTEAFF
TRBJ1-3,TRBV2,.,16,.,TGTGCCAGCAGTGCGGAGTCTCTCCCCTCGAGAAACACCATATATTTT,CASSAESLPSRNTIYF
TRBJ2-1,TRBV7-3,.,14,once,TGTGCCAGCAGCCAGGCGGGCGGGTACAATGAGCAGTTCTTC,CASSQAGGYNEQFF
TRBJ1-1,TRBV29-1,.,10,once,TGCAGCGTTGTGAAGACTGAAGCTTTCTTT,CSVVKTEAFF
TRBJ2-7,TRBV9,TRBD1,14,few,TGTGCCAGCAGCGTGGGGACAGGGCTCGGGGAGCAGTACTTC,CASSVGTGLGEQYF
TRBJ2-5,TRBV20-1,TRBD2,16,.,TGCAGTGCTTCCGGGACTAGCGGGGGTTCACGAGAGACCCAGTACTTC,CSASGTSGGSRETQYF
TRBJ2-7,TRBV20-1,.,14,few,TGCAGTGCTAGATCCGAGGGGGGGACGGGGGAGCAGTACTTC,CSARSEGGTGEQYF
TRBJ1-1,TRBV11-2,.,16,.,TGTGCCAGCAGCTTAGGCGCCGGGCTTGGGCACACTGAAGCTTTCTTT,CASSLGAGLGHTEAFF
TRBJ2-2,TRBV7-6,TRBD1,19,few,TGTGCCAGCAGCCACGGGACAGGGGTTTTGCGCCAAAACACCGGGGAGCTGTTTTTT,CASSHGTGVLRQNTGELFF
TRBJ2-2,TRBV5-4,TRBD1,13,.,TGTGCCAGCAGCTGGACAGGGACCGGGGAGCTGTTTTTT,CASSWTGTGELFF
TRBJ2-1,TRBV3-1,.,13,few,TGTGCCAGCAGCCCACAGTGGGGCAATGAGCAGTTCTTC,CASSPQWGNEQFF
TRBJ1-3,TRBV28,.,15,.,TGTGCCAGCAGTTTCGGGGCGACCTCTGGAAACACCATATATTTT,CASSFGATSGNTIYF
TRBJ2-5,TRBV27,TRBD2,16,.,TGTGCCAGCAGTAGGGCTAGCGGGAGGAGAGGGGAGACCCAGTACTTC,CASSRASGRRGETQYF
TRBJ1-2,TRBV7-4,TRBD1,13,.,TGTGCCAGCAGCTTAGAGACAGGGAATGGCTACACCTTC,CASSLETGNGYTF
TRBJ2-1,TRBV19,TRBD1,14,.,TGTGCCAGTAATTCGGACAGGATCGGCAATGAGCAGTTCTTC,CASNSDRIGNEQFF
TRBJ2-3,TRBV19,TRBD1,17,.,TGTGCCAGTAGTATTACCGGGACAGAGCCTAGCACAGATACGCAGTATTTT,CASSITGTEPSTDTQYF
TRBJ2-2,TRBV7-9,TRBD2,15,.,TGTGCCAGCAGCTTCCGGGACTACCCCACCGGGGAGCTGTTTTTT,CASSFRDYPTGELFF
TRBJ2-3,TRBV7-2,TRBD2,15,few,TGTGCCAGCAACGACCCCGGGACTAGCGGGATAACGCAGTATTTT,CASNDPGTSGITQYF
TRBJ2-1,TRBV12-3/TRBV12-4,TRBD2,13,.,TGTGCCAGCAGTCTCCGGGGGGTGGATGAGCAGTTCTTC,CASSLRGVDEQFF
TRBJ1-1,TRBV29-1,TRBD1,13,.,TGCAGCGTGCCGGGACAGGCGGACACTGAAGCTTTCTTT,CSVPGQADTEAFF